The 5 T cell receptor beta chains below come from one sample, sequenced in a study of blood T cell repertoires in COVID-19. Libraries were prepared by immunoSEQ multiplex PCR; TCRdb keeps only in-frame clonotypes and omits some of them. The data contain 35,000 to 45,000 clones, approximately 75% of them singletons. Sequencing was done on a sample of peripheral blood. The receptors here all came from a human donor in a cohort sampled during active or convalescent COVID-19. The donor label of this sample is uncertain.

CDR3 DNA: TGTGCCAGCAGTAGAACAGGGGGGAGGCGAAATGGCTACACCTTC. It specifies CASSRTGGRRNGYTF. The V call is TRBV27, the J call TRBJ1-2, with TRBD1 matching 8 bases. The CDR3 is 15 amino acids. Per the germline V gene, CDR1 is MNHEY and CDR2 is SMNVEV (reference sequence). The V gene end was trimmed by 5 bases and the J gene end by 6 bases; junction bases not matched to a gene: 11.

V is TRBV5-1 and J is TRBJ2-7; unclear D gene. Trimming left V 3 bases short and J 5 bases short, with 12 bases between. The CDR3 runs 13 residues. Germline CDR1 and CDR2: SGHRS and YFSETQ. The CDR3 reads CASSYPERNEQYF. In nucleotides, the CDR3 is TGCGCCAGCAGCTACCCGGAGAGGAACGAGCAGTACTTC.

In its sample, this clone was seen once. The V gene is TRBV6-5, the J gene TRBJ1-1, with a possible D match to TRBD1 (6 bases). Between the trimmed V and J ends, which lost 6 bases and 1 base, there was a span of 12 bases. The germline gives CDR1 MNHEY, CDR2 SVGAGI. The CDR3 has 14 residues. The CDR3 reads CASRFEQGNTEAFF. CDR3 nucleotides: TGTGCCAGCAGGTTTGAACAGGGGAACACTGAAGCTTTCTTT.

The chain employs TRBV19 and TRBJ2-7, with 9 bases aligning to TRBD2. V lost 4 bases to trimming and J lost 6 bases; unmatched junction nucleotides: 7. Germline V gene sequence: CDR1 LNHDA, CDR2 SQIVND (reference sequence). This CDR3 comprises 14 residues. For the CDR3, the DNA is TGTGCCAGTAGTACCATAGCGGGAGCCGCCGAGCAGTACTTC. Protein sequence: CASSTIAGAAEQYF. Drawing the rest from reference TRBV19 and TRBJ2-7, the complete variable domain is DGGITQSPKYLFRKEGQNVTLSCEQNLNHDAMYWYRQDPGQGLRLIYYSQIVNDFQKGDIAEGYSVSREKKESFPLTVTSAQKNPTAFYLCASSTIAGAAEQYFGPGTRLTVT.

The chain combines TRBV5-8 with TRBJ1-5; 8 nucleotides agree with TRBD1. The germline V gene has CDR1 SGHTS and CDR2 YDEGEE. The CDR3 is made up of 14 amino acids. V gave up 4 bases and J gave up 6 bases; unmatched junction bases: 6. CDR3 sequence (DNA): TGTGCCAGCAGCGGAGGGACAGGTATTCAGCCCCAGCATTTT. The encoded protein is CASSGGTGIQPQHF.